This T cell receptor (delta chain) was identified in a study of gammadelta T cells in human blood (dated by TCRdb to about 2020). The method behind the library was RT-PCR. These reads were obtained on an Illumina MiSeq. TCRdb reanalyzed the public reads with the CATT caller, and identical DNA sequences were merged afterwards. The sample has about 1,300 delta-chain clones on record, about 32% of them singletons. Roughly 8.7% of the sample goes to the ten largest clones. At the junction V is shortened by 4 bases and J by 3 bases; bases outside the gene matches: 21. The CDR3 contains 19 residues, cysteine and phenylalanine counted. The DNA shown is the 57-base CDR3, in frame from base 1. CDR1 and CDR2 (TVYSNPD, GDNSRS) derive from the germline V gene (reference sequence). Overall results and qualifications from the work: In the study, polyclonal expansion of innate gamma-delta T cells immediately after birth was reported to appear to be driven by microbial exposure.

By sample share, this clone is medium-sized (0.01 to 0.1%). This receptor's antigen is unknown. Base qualities are not recorded, but no much larger clone differs from it by a single base. This specimen includes other DNA sequences encoding the same CDR3. Sequencing was performed on non-Vgamma9Vdelta2 gamma-delta T cells from fetal blood. The chain joins TRDV3 to TRDJ1; 12 bases in the junction line up with TRDD3. The TCR comes from a human fetus. The CDR3 protein is CASRASHYWGIPGADKLIF. The DNA sequence is given as TGTGCCTCCCGGGCTTCCCACTACTGGGGGATACCAGGAGCCGATAAACTCATCTTT.